Below, 2 T cell receptor beta chains from the same sample are listed, as sequenced in a study of blood T cells in healthy people across ages. Primed by a sample-barcoded 5' primer and a J-beta primer mix, a second PCR proceeded for about 6 to 11 cycles. From the 5' RACE reads, TCRdb called clonotypes with MiXCR, one entry per CDR3 protein. The data contain roughly 560,000 distinct CDR3 sequences, approximately 25% of them seen just once; the ten biggest clones take up just under 9%. The same sample was also used in a study of T cells of mothers and their children.

The source material was blood. The receptors were sampled from a boy between 10 and 17 years old in good health.

J is TRBJ2-7 and V is TRBV29-1; TRBD2 is a possible D gene (6 bases). The end of the DNA is better explained by TRBJ2-1, so the J call may be wrong. The CDR3 consists of 14 residues. The V gene's germline CDR1 is SQVTM and CDR2 ANQGSEA. Here the CDR3 reads CSVDFAGLYNEQFF. The CDR3 DNA reads as TGCAGCGTTGACTTCGCGGGGTTGTACAATGAGCAGTTCTTC.

J is TRBJ1-1 and V is TRBV29-1; the D gene is possibly TRBD1 (5 bases). The germline V and J ends were trimmed by 8 bases and 1 base, with 17 bases remaining between them. The CDR3 length is 14 residues. Germline lookup yields CDR1 SQVTM and CDR2 ANQGSEA. The CDR3 spells CSSSYFGANTEAFF. CDR3 nucleotides: TGCAGCTCCTCCTATTTTGGGGCGAACACTGAAGCTTTCTTT.